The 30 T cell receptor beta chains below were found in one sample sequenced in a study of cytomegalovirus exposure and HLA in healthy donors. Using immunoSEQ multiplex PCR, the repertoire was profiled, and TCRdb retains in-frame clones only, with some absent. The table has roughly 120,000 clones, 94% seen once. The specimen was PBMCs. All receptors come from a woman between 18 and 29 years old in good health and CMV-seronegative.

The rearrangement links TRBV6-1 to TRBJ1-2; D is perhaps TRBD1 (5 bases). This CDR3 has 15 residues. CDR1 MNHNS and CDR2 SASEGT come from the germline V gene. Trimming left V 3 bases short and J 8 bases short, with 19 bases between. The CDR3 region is CASSETWGLERGYTF. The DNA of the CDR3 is TGTGCCAGCAGTGAGACTTGGGGACTAGAGAGGGGCTACACCTTC.

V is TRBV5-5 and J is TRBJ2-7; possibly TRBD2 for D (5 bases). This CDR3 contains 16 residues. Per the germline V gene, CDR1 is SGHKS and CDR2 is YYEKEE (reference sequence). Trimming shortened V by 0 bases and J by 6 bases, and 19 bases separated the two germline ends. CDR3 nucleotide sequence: TGTGCCAGCAGCTTGGAGTTCAAGGACGGGCGGGTCGAGCAGTACTTC. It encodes CASSLEFKDGRVEQYF.

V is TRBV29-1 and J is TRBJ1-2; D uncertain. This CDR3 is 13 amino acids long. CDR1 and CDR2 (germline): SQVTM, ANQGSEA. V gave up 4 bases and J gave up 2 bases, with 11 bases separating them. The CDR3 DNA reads TGCAGCGTTGGGGTAGGAGGGAACTATGGCTACACCTTC. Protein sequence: CSVGVGGNYGYTF.

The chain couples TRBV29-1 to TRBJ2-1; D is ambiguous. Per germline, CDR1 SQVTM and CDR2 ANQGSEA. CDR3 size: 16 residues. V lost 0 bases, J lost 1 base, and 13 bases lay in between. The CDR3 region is CSVEDRDSGSYNEQFF. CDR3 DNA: TGCAGCGTTGAAGACCGCGATAGTGGTTCCTACAATGAGCAGTTCTTC.

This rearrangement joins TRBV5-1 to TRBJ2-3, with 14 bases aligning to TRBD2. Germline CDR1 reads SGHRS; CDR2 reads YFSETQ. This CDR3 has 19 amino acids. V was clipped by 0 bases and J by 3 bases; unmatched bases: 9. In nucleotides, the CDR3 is TGCGCCAGCAGCTTGGGAGGGACTAGCGGGAGTAGTTGGACAGATACGCAGTATTTT. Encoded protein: CASSLGGTSGSSWTDTQYF.

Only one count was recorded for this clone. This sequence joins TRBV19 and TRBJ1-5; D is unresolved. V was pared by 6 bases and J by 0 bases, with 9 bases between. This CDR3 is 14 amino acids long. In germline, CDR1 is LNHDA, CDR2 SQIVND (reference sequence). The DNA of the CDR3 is TGTGCCAGTAGAATCGACTATAGCAATCAGCCCCAGCATTTT. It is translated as CASRIDYSNQPQHF.

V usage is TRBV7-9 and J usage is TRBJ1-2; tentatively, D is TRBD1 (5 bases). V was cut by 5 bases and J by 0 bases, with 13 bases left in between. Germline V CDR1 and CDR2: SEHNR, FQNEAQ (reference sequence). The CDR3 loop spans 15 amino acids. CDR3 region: CASSLSGAANYGYTF. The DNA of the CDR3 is TGTGCCAGCAGCCTTAGTGGGGCGGCTAACTATGGCTACACCTTC.

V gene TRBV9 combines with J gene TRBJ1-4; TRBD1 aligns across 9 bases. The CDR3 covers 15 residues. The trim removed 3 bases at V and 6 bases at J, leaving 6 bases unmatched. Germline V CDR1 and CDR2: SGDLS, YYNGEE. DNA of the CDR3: TGTGCCAGCAGCGAGGAGGGACAGGGTCATGAAAAACTGTTTTTT. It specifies CASSEEGQGHEKLFF.

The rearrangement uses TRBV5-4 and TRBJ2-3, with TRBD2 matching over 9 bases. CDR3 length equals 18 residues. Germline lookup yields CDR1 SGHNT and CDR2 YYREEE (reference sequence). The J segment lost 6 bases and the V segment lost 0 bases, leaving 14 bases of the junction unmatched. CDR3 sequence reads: CASSLGAREGRERDTQYF. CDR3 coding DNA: TGTGCCAGCAGCTTGGGGGCGCGGGAGGGCCGCGAACGGGATACGCAGTATTTT.

This CDR3 is CASSLARETEAFF. The CDR3 DNA follows: TGCGCCAGCAGCTTGGCGAGGGAAACTGAAGCTTTCTTT. The V gene is TRBV5-1, the J gene TRBJ1-1; D is ambiguous. The germline gives CDR1 SGHRS, CDR2 YFSETQ. The V gene lost 0 bases and the J gene lost 5 bases, with 8 bases spanning the gap. The CDR3 is made up of 13 amino acids.

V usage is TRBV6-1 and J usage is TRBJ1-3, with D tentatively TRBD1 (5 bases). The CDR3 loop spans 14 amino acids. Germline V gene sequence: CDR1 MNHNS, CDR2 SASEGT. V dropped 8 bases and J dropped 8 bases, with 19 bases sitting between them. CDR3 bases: TGTGCCAGCGGGGGGGGAGCCCCGGACTACACCATATATTTT. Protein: CASGGGAPDYTIYF.

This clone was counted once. The CDR3 bases are TGTGCCAGCAGCTTAGCGGGGGGGGGTCTGGGGTGGAATTCACCCCTCCACTTT. This sequence encodes CASSLAGGGLGWNSPLHF. This chain uses TRBV7-2 with TRBJ1-6; a weak D match, TRBD1 (5 bases). Trimming took 0 bases from V and 7 from J, leaving 19 bases between them. The CDR3 sequence is 18 residues long. Germline CDR1 reads SGHTA; CDR2 reads FQGNSA. Together with reference TRBV7-2 and TRBJ1-6, the CDR3 gives the full variable domain: GAGVSQSPSNKVTEKGKDVELRCDPISGHTALYWYRQSLGQGLEFLIYFQGNSAPDKSGLPSDRFSAERTGGSVSTLTIQRTQQEDSAVYLCASSLAGGGLGWNSPLHFGNGTRLTVT.

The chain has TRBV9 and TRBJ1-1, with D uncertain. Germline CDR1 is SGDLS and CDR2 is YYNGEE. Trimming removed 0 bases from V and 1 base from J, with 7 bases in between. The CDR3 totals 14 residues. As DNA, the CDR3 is TGTGCCAGCAGCGTAGCCGGGGAGAACACTGAAGCTTTCTTT. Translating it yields CASSVAGENTEAFF.

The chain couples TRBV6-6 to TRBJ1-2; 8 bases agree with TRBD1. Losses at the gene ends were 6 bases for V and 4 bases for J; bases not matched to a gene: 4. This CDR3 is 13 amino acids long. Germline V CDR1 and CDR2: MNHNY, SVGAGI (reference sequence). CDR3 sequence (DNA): TGTGCCAGCAGACTTGGGACAGGCTATGGCTACACCTTC. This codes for CASRLGTGYGYTF.

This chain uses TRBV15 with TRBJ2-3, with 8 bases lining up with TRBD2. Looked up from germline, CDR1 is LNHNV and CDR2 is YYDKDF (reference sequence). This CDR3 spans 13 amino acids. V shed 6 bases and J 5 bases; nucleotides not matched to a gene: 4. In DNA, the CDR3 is TGTGCCACCAGTAGCGGGGAGGGAGATACGCAGTATTTT. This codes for CATSSGEGDTQYF.

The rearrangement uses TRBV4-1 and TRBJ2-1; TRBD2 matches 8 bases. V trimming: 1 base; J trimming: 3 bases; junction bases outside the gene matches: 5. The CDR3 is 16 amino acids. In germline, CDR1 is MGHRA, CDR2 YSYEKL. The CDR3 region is CASSQVGLAGYNEQFF. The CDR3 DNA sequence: TGCGCCAGCAGCCAAGTGGGCCTAGCGGGCTACAATGAGCAGTTCTTC.

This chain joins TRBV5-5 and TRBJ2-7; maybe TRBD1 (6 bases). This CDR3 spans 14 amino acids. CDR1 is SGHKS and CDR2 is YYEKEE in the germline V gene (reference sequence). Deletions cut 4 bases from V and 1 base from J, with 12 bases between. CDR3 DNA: TGTGCCAGCAGCCGACAAGGACAGTCCTACGAGCAGTACTTC. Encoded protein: CASSRQGQSYEQYF.

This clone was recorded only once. CDR3 sequence: CASSFETGNYGYTF. The CDR3 nucleotides are TGCGCCAGCAGCTTTGAGACGGGGAACTATGGCTACACCTTC. The chain is built from TRBV5-1 and TRBJ1-2; D remains unclear. This CDR3 comprises 14 residues. Deletions cut 2 bases from V and 2 bases from J, with 10 bases between. Germline assignment: CDR1 SGHRS and CDR2 YFSETQ. Supplemented by reference TRBV5-1 and TRBJ1-2, the full variable domain reads KAGVTQTPRYLIKTRGQQVTLSCSPISGHRSVSWYQQTPGQGLQFLFEYFSETQRNKGNFPGRFSGRQFSNSRSEMNVSTLELGDSALYLCASSFETGNYGYTFGSGTRLTVV.

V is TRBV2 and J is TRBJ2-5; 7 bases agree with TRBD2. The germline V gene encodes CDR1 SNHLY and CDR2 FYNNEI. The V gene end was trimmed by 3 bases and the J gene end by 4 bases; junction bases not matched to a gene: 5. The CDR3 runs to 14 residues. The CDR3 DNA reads TGTGCCAGCAGTGATCGTGGCGGGGGAGAGACCCAGTACTTC. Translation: CASSDRGGGETQYF.

DNA of the CDR3: TGTGCCAGCAGAGGGACAGGCCTAACCTACGAGCAGTACTTC. Translating gives CASRGTGLTYEQYF. The chain recombines TRBV6-1 with TRBJ2-7; 8 bases match TRBD1. Germline V lookup: CDR1 MNHNS, CDR2 SASEGT. V lost 6 bases, J lost 2 bases, and 6 bases stayed unmatched. This CDR3 is built from 14 residues.

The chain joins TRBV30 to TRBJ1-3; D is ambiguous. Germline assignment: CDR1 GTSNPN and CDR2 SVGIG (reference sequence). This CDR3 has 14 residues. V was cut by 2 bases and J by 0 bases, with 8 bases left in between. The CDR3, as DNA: TGTGCCTGGAGTCCAAGCTTCTCTGGAAACACCATATATTTT. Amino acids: CAWSPSFSGNTIYF.

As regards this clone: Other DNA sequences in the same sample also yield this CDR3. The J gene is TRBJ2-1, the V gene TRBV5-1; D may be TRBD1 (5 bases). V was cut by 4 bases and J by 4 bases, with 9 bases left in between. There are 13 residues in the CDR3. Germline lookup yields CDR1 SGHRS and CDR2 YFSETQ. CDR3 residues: CASSLTDYNEQFF. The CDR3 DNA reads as TGCGCCAGCAGCCTGACAGATTACAATGAGCAGTTCTTC.

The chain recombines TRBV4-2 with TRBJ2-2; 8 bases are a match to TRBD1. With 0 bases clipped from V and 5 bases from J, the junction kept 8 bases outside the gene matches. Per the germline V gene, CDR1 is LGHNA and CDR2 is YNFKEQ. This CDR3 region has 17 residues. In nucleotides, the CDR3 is TGTGCCAGCAGCCAAGATCTGAGGGGGACAGGTACCGGGGAGCTGTTTTTT. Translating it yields CASSQDLRGTGTGELFF.

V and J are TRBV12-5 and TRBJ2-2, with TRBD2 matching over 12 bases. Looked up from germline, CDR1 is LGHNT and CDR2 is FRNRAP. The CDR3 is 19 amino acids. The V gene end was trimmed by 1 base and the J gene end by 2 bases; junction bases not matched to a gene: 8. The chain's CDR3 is CASGLGPGLAGKNTGELFF. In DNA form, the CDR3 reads TGTGCTAGTGGTTTGGGACCCGGACTAGCGGGGAAAAACACCGGGGAGCTGTTTTTT.

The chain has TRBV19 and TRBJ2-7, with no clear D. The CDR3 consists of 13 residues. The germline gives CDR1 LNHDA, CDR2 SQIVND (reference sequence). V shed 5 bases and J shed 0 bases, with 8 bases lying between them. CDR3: CASSPGISYEQYF. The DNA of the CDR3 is TGTGCCAGTAGTCCAGGAATCTCCTACGAGCAGTACTTC.

CDR3: CASSYSGGSGYGYTF. The CDR3 DNA is TGTGCCAGCAGTTACTCAGGGGGCTCGGGCTATGGCTACACCTTC. V is TRBV6-5 and J is TRBJ1-2; 7 nucleotides align to TRBD1. The CDR3 has 15 amino acids. CDR1 MNHEY and CDR2 SVGAGI come from the germline V gene. V lost 0 bases, J lost 4 bases, and 5 bases stayed unmatched.

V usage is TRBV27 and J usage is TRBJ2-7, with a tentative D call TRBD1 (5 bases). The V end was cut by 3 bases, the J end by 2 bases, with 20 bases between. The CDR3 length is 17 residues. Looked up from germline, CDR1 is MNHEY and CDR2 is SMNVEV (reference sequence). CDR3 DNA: TGTGCCAGCAGTTTTGGGTTGAAACAGGCCTCACCCTACGAGCAGTACTTC. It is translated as CASSFGLKQASPYEQYF.

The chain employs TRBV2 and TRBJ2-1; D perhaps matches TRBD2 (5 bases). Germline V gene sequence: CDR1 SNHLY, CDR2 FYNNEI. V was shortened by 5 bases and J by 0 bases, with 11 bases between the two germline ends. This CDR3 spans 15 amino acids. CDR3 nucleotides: TGTGCCAGCAGTACCAGCGGTAGCTCCTACAATGAGCAGTTCTTC. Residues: CASSTSGSSYNEQFF.

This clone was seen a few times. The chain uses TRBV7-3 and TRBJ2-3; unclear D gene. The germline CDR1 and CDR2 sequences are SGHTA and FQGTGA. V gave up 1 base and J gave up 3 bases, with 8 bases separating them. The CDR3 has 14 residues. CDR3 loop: CASSLKSTTDTQYF. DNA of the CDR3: TGTGCCAGCAGCTTAAAGTCAACTACAGATACGCAGTATTTT.

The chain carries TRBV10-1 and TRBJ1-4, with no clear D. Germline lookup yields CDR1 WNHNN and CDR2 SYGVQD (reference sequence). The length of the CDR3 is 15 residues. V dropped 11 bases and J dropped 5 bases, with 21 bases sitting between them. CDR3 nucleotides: TGCGCCCGCCTACAACGCGGGCAGCCGAATGAAAAACTGTTTTTT. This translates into CARLQRGQPNEKLFF.